This T cell receptor beta chain was obtained from a study of T cell changes during pregnancy in multiple sclerosis. Sequenced by immunoSEQ multiplex PCR; TCRdb stores in-frame clones only, minus some. This sample has approximately 44,000 clones, with roughly nine tenths found just once. This CDR3 contains 18 residues. The germline V and J ends were trimmed by 0 bases and 0 bases, with 18 bases remaining between them. Germline loops: CDR1 SGHTA, CDR2 FQGTGA. This clonotype was obtained from a female donor with multiple sclerosis, enrolled in a pregnancy study. This sequence joins TRBV7-3 and TRBJ2-7, with unresolved D. The sample in question was CD4+ T cells from peripheral blood mononuclear cells, obtained before pregnancy. The CDR3: CASSLTSVRLISSYEQYF. DNA of the CDR3: TGTGCCAGCAGCTTAACGTCCGTGAGACTGATAAGCTCCTACGAGCAGTACTTC.